This T cell receptor (beta chain) was identified in a study of technical replicates of blood from a handful of donors (dated by TCRdb to about 2017). Of note for this clone: Its antigen remains undetermined. No base quality values were provided; no much bigger clone lies one nucleotide off.

Trimming takes 8 bases off V and 5 bases off J; junction bases not matched to a gene: 13. CDR3 length: 15 amino acids, cysteine to phenylalanine. Here the CDR3 DNA is all that survives: 45 bases in frame from base 1. The germline V gene (reference sequence) sets CDR1 to WNHNN and CDR2 to SYGVQD. Library preparation employed the immunoSEQ multiplex PCR assay. Entries here come from immuneACCESS through TCRdb and include only in-frame sequences with V and J called. Some clones fail to appear in such tables; in the studies checked, an unresolved V gene covers under half of the shortfall, and the cause of the remainder is unknown. The sample table contains approximately 80,000 clones; only one count was recorded for 98% of them. Clones ranked in the top ten supply approximately 0.14% of the sample.

What was sequenced was T cells isolated from PBMCs. This receptor was taken from a human donor in good health. Rearrangement joined TRBV10-1 to TRBJ2-5, and 8 junction bases match TRBD2. CDR3 region: CASGSGSDCLETQYF. The sequenced DNA: TGCGCCAGCGGGAGCGGGAGCGACTGCTTGGAGACCCAGTACTTC.